What follows are 3 T cell receptor beta chains derived from one specimen sequenced in a study of T cell clones after liver transplantation. Sequencing was performed with immunoSEQ multiplex PCR; in TCRdb, only in-frame clones are kept and a portion is missing. This sample has around 110,000 clones, with 90% found just once. Specimen: CD4+ T cells from blood, collected 12 months after liver transplant. The receptors stem from a human patient who received a liver transplant. Some T cells could come from the graft donor.

The gene calls are TRBV28 and TRBJ1-2; D not certain. This CDR3 comprises 13 residues. Germline V lookup: CDR1 MDHEN, CDR2 SYDVKM. V lost 3 bases and J 4 bases, leaving 9 bases between the germline ends. CDR3 DNA: TGTGCCAGCAGTTTTGACACCGTCTATGGCTACACCTTC. Translated: CASSFDTVYGYTF.

The rearrangement links TRBV6-6 to TRBJ2-1, with 11 bases aligning to TRBD2. CDR1 is MNHNY, CDR2 SVGAGI, per germline (reference sequence). The CDR3 length is 15 residues. The V gene end was trimmed by 5 bases and the J gene end by 2 bases; junction bases not matched to a gene: 2. DNA of the CDR3: TGTGCCAGCAGTCAGACTAGCGGGGCCTACAATGAGCAGTTCTTC. Translated: CASSQTSGAYNEQFF.

The chain couples TRBV4-3 to TRBJ2-1; D ambiguous. The CDR3 runs 12 residues. Per germline, CDR1 LGHNA and CDR2 YSLEER. Trimming stripped 0 bases from V and 8 bases from J, with 5 bases between. Here the CDR3 DNA reads TGCGCCAGCAGCCAAGATACGTATGAGCAGTTCTTC. Translated: CASSQDTYEQFF.